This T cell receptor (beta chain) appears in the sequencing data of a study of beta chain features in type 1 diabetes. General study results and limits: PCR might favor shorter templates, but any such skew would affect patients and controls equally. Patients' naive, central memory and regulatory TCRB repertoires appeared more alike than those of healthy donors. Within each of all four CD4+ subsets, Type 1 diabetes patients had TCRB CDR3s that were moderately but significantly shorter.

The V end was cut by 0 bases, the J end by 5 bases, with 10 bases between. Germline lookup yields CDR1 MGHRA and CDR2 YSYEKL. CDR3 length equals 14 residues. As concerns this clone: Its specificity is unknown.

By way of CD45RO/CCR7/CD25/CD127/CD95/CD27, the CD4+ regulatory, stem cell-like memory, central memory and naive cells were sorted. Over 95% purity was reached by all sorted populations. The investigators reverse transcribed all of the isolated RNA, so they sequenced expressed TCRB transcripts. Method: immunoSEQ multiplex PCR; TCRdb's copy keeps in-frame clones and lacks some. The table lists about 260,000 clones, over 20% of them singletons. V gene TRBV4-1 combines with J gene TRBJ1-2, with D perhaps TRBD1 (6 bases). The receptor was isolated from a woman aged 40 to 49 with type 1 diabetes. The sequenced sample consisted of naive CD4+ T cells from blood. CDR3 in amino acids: CASSQDTGNYGYTF. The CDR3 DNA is TGCGCCAGCAGCCAAGATACAGGGAATTATGGCTACACCTTC.